The 20 T cell receptor beta chains below were found in one sample sequenced in a study of cytomegalovirus exposure and HLA in healthy donors. 13 Jbeta primers and 60 Vbeta primers were used for the PCR. Assay: immunoSEQ multiplex PCR; the TCRdb copy retains only in-frame clones and omits some. The table lists about 160,000 clones, less than 85% of them singletons, with more than 1.2% in the top ten. The specimen sequenced was PBMCs. The receptors derive from a man in his 60s in good health and CMV-seronegative.

This clone was picked up a small number of times. V gene TRBV7-2 combines with J gene TRBJ2-3; D is ambiguous. Germline assignment: CDR1 SGHTA and CDR2 FQGNSA. This CDR3 has 12 amino acids. Between the trimmed V and J ends, which lost 2 bases and 4 bases, there was a span of 4 bases. CDR3 sequence: CASSLSSDTQYF. CDR3 sequence (DNA): TGTGCCAGCAGCTTATCTTCAGATACGCAGTATTTT.

This clone has a handful of counts. The chain carries TRBV30 and TRBJ2-7; a weak D match, TRBD1 (6 bases). V lost 3 bases to trimming and J lost 2 bases, with 11 bases between them. The CDR3 runs to 13 residues. Germline CDR1 reads GTSNPN; CDR2 reads SVGIG (reference sequence). This CDR3 is CAWRGQSPYEQYF. Here the CDR3 DNA reads TGTGCCTGGAGAGGACAGAGCCCCTACGAGCAGTACTTC.

The chain is built from TRBV27 and TRBJ2-2, with D perhaps TRBD2 (6 bases). CDR3 size: 17 residues. Per germline, CDR1 MNHEY and CDR2 SMNVEV (reference sequence). V shed 0 bases and J shed 2 bases, with 13 bases lying between them. The CDR3 DNA is TGTGCCAGCAGTTTATCGGCGGGACGGGGAAACACCGGGGAGCTGTTTTTT. Translated: CASSLSAGRGNTGELFF.

J is TRBJ2-7 and V is TRBV13; 7 nucleotides agree with TRBD1. CDR3 size: 17 residues. Germline V gene lookup returns CDR1 PRHDT and CDR2 FYEKMQ (reference sequence). J gave up 2 bases and V 4 bases, and 14 bases lay outside the gene matches. The CDR3 protein is CASSSLRLLGGAYEQYF. The CDR3 bases are TGTGCCAGCAGCTCCTTAAGGTTATTAGGGGGCGCCTACGAGCAGTACTTC.

This clone was seen only a few times. The J gene is TRBJ2-3, the V gene TRBV30, with 10 bases matching TRBD2. Germline CDR1 and CDR2: GTSNPN and SVGIG (reference sequence). With V trimmed by 4 bases and J by 4 bases, 5 bases remained unmatched. The CDR3 length is 14 residues. CDR3 protein: CAWKRLAGADTQYF. In DNA, the CDR3 is TGTGCCTGGAAACGGCTAGCGGGGGCAGATACGCAGTATTTT.

The chain joins TRBV6-4 to TRBJ1-2; D might be TRBD1 (5 bases). V was pared by 8 bases and J by 6 bases, with 19 bases between. CDR1 is MRHNA and CDR2 is SNTAGT in the germline V gene. CDR3 length: 14 residues. The CDR3 region has the DNA TGTGCCAGCGCTCAAGGGGCAGGGATCGATGGCTACACCTTC. Residues: CASAQGAGIDGYTF.

The chain couples TRBV27 to TRBJ2-3, with a weak D call TRBD1 (5 bases). This CDR3 is 15 amino acids long. Germline loops: CDR1 MNHEY, CDR2 SMNVEV (reference sequence). V was cut by 0 bases and J by 1 base, with 8 bases left in between. This chain's CDR3 is CASSLSLTGTDTQYF. The DNA for the CDR3 is TGTGCCAGCAGTTTATCCCTGACAGGCACAGATACGCAGTATTTT.

As to this clone: At one boundary the junction diverges from the germline segment, which might be a read error. CDR3 loop: CSSSLQEWRGRETQYF. In nucleotides, the CDR3 is TGTTCCAGCAGCTTACAGGAGTGGAGAGGGCGGGAGACCCAGTACTTC. The chain uses TRBV7-9 and TRBJ2-5; D is possibly TRBD1 or TRBD2 (5 bases each). Germline-derived CDR1 and CDR2 are SEHNR and FQNEAQ (reference sequence). The CDR3 is 16 amino acids.

The chain employs TRBV27 and TRBJ2-5; perhaps TRBD1 as D (5 bases). Trimming left V 10 bases short and J 2 bases short, with 14 bases between. The CDR3 sequence is 13 residues long. Germline CDR1 is MNHEY and CDR2 is SMNVEV (reference sequence). The CDR3 region has the DNA TGTGCCACAGGACGACAGTTACAAGAGACCCAGTACTTC. This gives the protein CATGRQLQETQYF.

This clone came up a few times. This rearrangement joins TRBV10-1 to TRBJ2-4; D is possibly TRBD1 (6 bases). The CDR3 loop spans 15 amino acids. Germline CDR1 and CDR2: WNHNN and SYGVQD (reference sequence). V lost 3 bases and J lost 7, with 16 bases in between. CDR3 protein: CASSDQGTGPNIQYF. CDR3 in DNA: TGCGCCAGCAGTGATCAGGGGACGGGACCTAACATTCAGTACTTC.

The chain is built from TRBV11-3 and TRBJ2-3, with TRBD2 matching 9 bases. CDR1 and CDR2 (germline): SGHNT, YENEEA. This CDR3 is 15 amino acids long. After removal of 2 bases from V and 3 bases from J, the junction contained 3 bases not matched to a gene. In DNA, the CDR3 is TGTGCCAGCAGCTTACGAGCGGGAGGAACAGATACGCAGTATTTT. It yields the protein CASSLRAGGTDTQYF.

The chain carries TRBV14 and TRBJ2-5; no clear D. CDR3 length equals 13 residues. Between the trimmed V and J ends, which lost 4 bases and 1 base, there was a span of 7 bases. Germline-derived CDR1 and CDR2 are SGHDN and FVKESK. The CDR3, as DNA: TGTGCCAGCAGCCGAGCCTTCCAAGAGACCCAGTACTTC. As protein: CASSRAFQETQYF.

The CDR3 DNA reads as TGTGCCAGTAGTTCCCAGGGACAGGGTTACTACGAGCAGTACTTC. The encoded protein is CASSSQGQGYYEQYF. This chain joins TRBV19 and TRBJ2-7, with 9 bases identical to TRBD1. Germline CDR1 LNHDA, CDR2 SQIVND (reference sequence). Trimming removed 5 bases from V and 3 bases from J; junction bases left unmatched: 8. The CDR3 covers 15 residues.

The rearrangement joins TRBV30 to TRBJ1-4, with 9 bases fitting TRBD1. Germline CDR1 and CDR2: GTSNPN and SVGIG (reference sequence). The length of the CDR3 is 14 residues. V lost 5 bases and J lost 8; bases outside the gene matches: 9. Written as DNA, the CDR3 is TGTGCCTGGGCCAAGGGGACAGGGCAAGAAAAACTGTTTTTT. Translated, it gives CAWAKGTGQEKLFF.

The chain has TRBV28 and TRBJ2-1, with TRBD1 matching 8 bases. Per the germline V gene, CDR1 is MDHEN and CDR2 is SYDVKM. V lost 7 bases to trimming and J lost 9 bases; unmatched junction nucleotides: 14. The CDR3 length is 15 residues. CDR3 bases: TGTGCCAGCAAGGGTAGTCAGGGGGCGTTTAGTGAGCAGTTCTTC. Translating it yields CASKGSQGAFSEQFF.

V is TRBV6-5 and J is TRBJ2-7; 8 positions match TRBD2. The V gene end was trimmed by 7 bases and the J gene end by 2 bases; junction bases not matched to a gene: 1. Germline V lookup: CDR1 MNHEY, CDR2 SVGAGI. The CDR3 has 12 amino acids. This CDR3 is CASIAGTYEQYF. The CDR3, as DNA: TGTGCCAGCATAGCGGGGACCTACGAGCAGTACTTC.

The chain combines TRBV10-3 with TRBJ2-3, with a weak D call TRBD1 (5 bases). This CDR3 comprises 11 residues. Trimming stripped 5 bases from V and 6 bases from J, with 6 bases between. Germline loops: CDR1 ENHRY, CDR2 SYGVKD. The CDR3 reads CAISSGDTQYF. DNA for the CDR3: TGTGCCATCAGTTCAGGGGATACGCAGTATTTT.

The J gene is TRBJ1-1, the V gene TRBV7-2, with TRBD1 matching over 7 bases. The germline CDR1 and CDR2 sequences are SGHTA and FQGNSA. The CDR3 is made up of 14 amino acids. The ends lost 1 base at V and 10 bases at J; junction bases unmatched: 9. CDR3 DNA: TGTGCCAGCAGCTTAGAAAGATCGAGGGGGCGAGCTTTCTTT. Its translation is CASSLERSRGRAFF.

A word on this clone: The identical CDR3 is also encoded by other nucleotide sequences in the sample. V is TRBV7-6 and J is TRBJ1-1, with D possibly TRBD1 on 6 matching bases. V dropped 4 bases and J dropped 0 bases, with 9 bases sitting between them. CDR1 and CDR2 from the germline V gene are SGHVS and FNYEAQ. The CDR3 has 14 residues. The CDR3 spells CASSSTGLNTEAFF. In DNA, the CDR3 is TGTGCCAGCAGCTCTACAGGGTTGAACACTGAAGCTTTCTTT.

This clone was found a few times. The genes are TRBV7-2 and TRBJ2-2; maybe TRBD2 (5 bases). V lost 1 base to trimming and J lost 5 bases, with 8 bases between them. This CDR3 has 14 amino acids. In germline, CDR1 is SGHTA, CDR2 FQGNSA. The CDR3 DNA sequence: TGTGCCAGCAGCTTAGGAGGGAGAACCGGGGAGCTGTTTTTT. This sequence encodes CASSLGGRTGELFF.